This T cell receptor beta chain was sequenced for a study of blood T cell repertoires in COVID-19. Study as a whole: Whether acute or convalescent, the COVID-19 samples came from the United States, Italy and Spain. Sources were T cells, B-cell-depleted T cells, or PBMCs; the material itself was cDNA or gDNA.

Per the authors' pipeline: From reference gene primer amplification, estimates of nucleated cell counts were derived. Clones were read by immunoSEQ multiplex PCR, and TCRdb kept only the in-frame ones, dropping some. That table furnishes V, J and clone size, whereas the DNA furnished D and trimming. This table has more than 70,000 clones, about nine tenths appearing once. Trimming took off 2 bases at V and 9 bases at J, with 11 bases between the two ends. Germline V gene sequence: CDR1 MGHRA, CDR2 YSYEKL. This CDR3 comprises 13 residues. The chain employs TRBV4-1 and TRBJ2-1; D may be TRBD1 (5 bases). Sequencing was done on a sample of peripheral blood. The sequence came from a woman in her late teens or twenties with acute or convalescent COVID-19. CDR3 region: CASSQSTGSEQFF. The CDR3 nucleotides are TGCGCCAGCAGCCAATCTACAGGTTCTGAGCAGTTCTTC.